The 22 T cell receptor beta chains given below trace back to one sample, sequenced in a study of T cells in Graves' hyperthyroidism and ophthalmopathy. There were TCR beta CDR3 regions amplified from RNA transcripts. The primer set for the first-round RT-PCR of the TCR CDR3 was HTBI. TCRdb called the multiplex PCR reads again in MiXCR, with one record for every CDR3 protein. The data contain about 380,000 distinct CDR3 sequences, 14% of them seen just once; the ten biggest clones take up approximately 10%. Material: blood. The origin of the receptors is a woman aged 60-70 years with Graves' hyperthyroidism.

In its sample, this clonotype was seen a few times. This chain uses TRBV30 with TRBJ2-7, with 8 bases aligning to TRBD2. The trim removed 3 bases at V and 2 bases at J, leaving 15 bases unmatched. This CDR3 has 17 amino acids. CDR1 is GTSNPN, CDR2 SVGIG, per germline (reference sequence). The CDR3 here is CAWSPGLATSTAYEQYF. CDR3 DNA sequence: TGTGCCTGGAGCCCCGGACTAGCCACCTCGACCGCCTACGAGCAGTACTTC.

In this sample, this clonotype turned up many times. V and J are TRBV5-1 and TRBJ1-1; D call uncertain. Germline V gene sequence: CDR1 SGHRS, CDR2 YFSETQ. V gave up 4 bases and J gave up 1 base, with 17 bases separating them. CDR3 length: 16 residues. The CDR3 DNA is TGCGCCAGCAGCCTGATGGGCGTCAAACAGAACACTGAAGCTTTCTTT. Translated, it gives CASSLMGVKQNTEAFF.

The table lists this clonotype with many counts. This chain connects TRBV7-2 to TRBJ2-1; D is undetermined. Germline V lookup: CDR1 SGHTA, CDR2 FQGNSA. The CDR3 has 13 amino acids. Between the trimmed V and J ends, which lost 6 bases and 6 bases, there was a span of 12 bases. The CDR3 sequence: CASRSPPPNEQFF. The CDR3 nucleotides are TGTGCCAGCAGATCCCCCCCCCCCAATGAGCAGTTCTTC.

This clonotype came up a few times. J is TRBJ2-5 and V is TRBV6-5, with D tentatively TRBD1 or TRBD2 (5 bases each). CDR3 size: 15 residues. Germline V gene data show CDR1 as MNHEY and CDR2 as SVGAGI. V was shortened by 0 bases and J by 0 bases, with 8 bases between the two germline ends. The CDR3 sequence is CASSYSGVNQETQYF. The CDR3 DNA follows: TGTGCCAGCAGTTACTCGGGGGTAAACCAAGAGACCCAGTACTTC.

This clonotype was observed a few times. V gene TRBV10-3 combines with J gene TRBJ2-3, with 7 bases lining up with TRBD2. This CDR3 contains 17 residues. Unmatched junction bases numbered 9, after V lost 0 bases and J lost 3 bases. Germline assignment: CDR1 ENHRY and CDR2 SYGVKD. DNA for the CDR3: TGTGCCATCAGTGAGTCTAGGAGGGAGGGCCAGACAGATACGCAGTATTTT. It yields the protein CAISESRREGQTDTQYF.

This clonotype was counted ten times or more. The V gene is TRBV9, the J gene TRBJ2-1; D is perhaps TRBD1 (5 bases). Trimming took off 0 bases at V and 10 bases at J, with 11 bases between the two ends. Germline V lookup: CDR1 SGDLS, CDR2 YYNGEE. The CDR3 is 13 residues long. As DNA, the CDR3 is TGTGCCAGCAGCGTAGGGGGCTTCGGGGAGCAGTTCTTC. Translating it yields CASSVGGFGEQFF.

Ten or more counts support this clonotype. The J gene is TRBJ2-3, the V gene TRBV11-2; D is perhaps TRBD1 or TRBD2 (5 bases each). V gave up 4 bases and J gave up 5 bases, with 31 bases separating them. The CDR3 covers 20 residues. The germline gives CDR1 SGHAT, CDR2 FQNNGV. The DNA of the CDR3 is TGTGCCAGCAGCTCCGACGAGGGGCTTAAAAGGAGATTGGGCGGAGATACGCAGTATTTT. Protein sequence: CASSSDEGLKRRLGGDTQYF.

This clonotype showed up many times. This rearrangement joins TRBV7-3 to TRBJ1-1, with a tentative D call TRBD1 (5 bases). This CDR3 has 12 amino acids. Trimming removed 0 bases from V and 8 bases from J, with 7 bases in between. Germline V lookup: CDR1 SGHTA, CDR2 FQGTGA. DNA of the CDR3: TGTGCCAGCAGCTTAACGGGGGGGGAAGCTTTCTTT. Its translation is CASSLTGGEAFF.

The chain joins TRBV29-1 to TRBJ2-4; perhaps TRBD1 as D (6 bases). The CDR3 has 13 residues. CDR1 and CDR2 from the germline V gene are SQVTM and ANQGSEA. The V gene lost 1 base and the J gene lost 6 bases, with 10 bases spanning the gap. CDR3 residues: CSVEGDRRNIQYF. Written as DNA, the CDR3 is TGCAGCGTTGAAGGAGACAGGCGAAACATTCAGTACTTC.

This clonotype was detected only a few times. This chain links TRBV20-1 with TRBJ1-2; TRBD1 agrees at 7 bases. J gave up 7 bases and V 2 bases, and 4 bases lay outside the gene matches. Per the germline V gene, CDR1 is DFQATT and CDR2 is SNEGSKA (reference sequence). The CDR3 has 12 amino acids. The CDR3 bases are TGCAGTGCTAGATACAGGGGAAGTGGCTACACCTTC. Protein: CSARYRGSGYTF.

The genes are TRBV7-9 and TRBJ1-1; D uncertain. CDR1 is SEHNR, CDR2 FQNEAQ, per germline (reference sequence). Between the trimmed V and J ends, which lost 1 base and 1 base, there was a span of 10 bases. The CDR3 length is 15 residues. The CDR3 here is CASSLVFRKNTEAFF. In DNA form, the CDR3 reads TGTGCCAGCAGCTTAGTTTTCAGGAAGAACACTGAAGCTTTCTTT.

Concerning this clonotype: This may stem from a read error, because a much larger clone lies one nucleotide away. The chain links TRBV27 to TRBJ2-3, with D possibly matching TRBD2 (5 bases). V shed 7 bases and J shed 0 bases, with 17 bases lying between them. CDR1 and CDR2 from the germline V gene are MNHEY and SMNVEV (reference sequence). This CDR3 has 16 residues. The CDR3 DNA reads TGTGCCAGCAAGGCATTAGCGAGCATCAGCACAGATACGCAGTATTTT. It specifies CASKALASISTDTQYF.

This clonotype was recorded many times. This chain connects TRBV29-1 to TRBJ2-3; D is unresolved. Germline-derived CDR1 and CDR2 are SQVTM and ANQGSEA. V lost 0 bases, J lost 3 bases, and 7 bases lay in between. CDR3 length: 13 residues. The CDR3 loop reads CSVEDLATDTQYF. CDR3 coding DNA: TGCAGCGTTGAAGATCTTGCGACAGATACGCAGTATTTT.

This clonotype was detected many times. V usage is TRBV30 and J usage is TRBJ1-1; D is uncertain. The CDR3 is 12 amino acids. The germline V and J ends were trimmed by 3 bases and 0 bases, with 5 bases remaining between them. Per germline, CDR1 GTSNPN and CDR2 SVGIG (reference sequence). The CDR3: CAWRQVNTEAFF. DNA of the CDR3: TGTGCCTGGAGACAAGTGAACACTGAAGCTTTCTTT.

The chain carries TRBV20-1 and TRBJ2-4; 7 nucleotides agree with TRBD2. V trimming: 2 bases; J trimming: 2 bases; junction bases outside the gene matches: 15. CDR3 length equals 18 residues. Looked up from germline, CDR1 is DFQATT and CDR2 is SNEGSKA (reference sequence). The CDR3 coding sequence is TGCAGTGCTAGAACCGGTTGGCTAGCGGAAAGCACCAAAAACATTCAGTACTTC. Translation: CSARTGWLAESTKNIQYF.

Many counts were recorded for this clonotype. The J gene is TRBJ2-7, the V gene TRBV6-1; the D gene could be TRBD1 or TRBD2 (5 bases each). CDR3 length: 12 amino acids. V shed 5 bases and J shed 3 bases, with 8 bases lying between them. CDR1 MNHNS and CDR2 SASEGT come from the germline V gene. The CDR3 nucleotides are TGTGCCAGCAGTCGGGACGGCTACGAGCAGTACTTC. Its translation: CASSRDGYEQYF.

This clonotype was seen repeatedly, ten times or more. The chain carries TRBV28 and TRBJ2-7, with 12 bases identical to TRBD1. CDR1 and CDR2 from the germline V gene are MDHEN and SYDVKM. Unmatched junction bases numbered 4, after V lost 8 bases and J lost 5 bases. This CDR3 contains 13 residues. This CDR3 reads CASRGQGADEQYF. The CDR3 coding sequence is TGTGCCAGCCGGGGACAGGGGGCCGACGAGCAGTACTTC. Combining the CDR3 with reference TRBV28 and TRBJ2-7 gives the whole variable domain DVKVTQSSRYLVKRTGEKVFLECVQDMDHENMFWYRQDPGLGLRLIYFSYDVKMKEKGDIPEGYSVSREKKERFSLILESASTNQTSMYLCASRGQGADEQYFGPGTRLTVT.

About this clonotype itself: A read error may produce the germline difference seen at one junction end. The chain couples TRBV29-1 to TRBJ2-5, with 9 bases matching TRBD2. The CDR3 spans 14 residues. Germline values: CDR1 SQVTM, CDR2 ANQGSEA. The CDR3 here is CSVEASGIQETQYF. DNA for the CDR3: TGCAGCGTAGAAGCTAGCGGGATCCAAGAGACCCAGTACTTC.

CDR3 bases: TGCAGTGCTAGAGATTCGTCGGCAGGGAATCAGCCCCAGCATTTT. Protein: CSARDSSAGNQPQHF. The chain recombines TRBV20-1 with TRBJ1-5; D might be TRBD1 (5 bases). The CDR3 totals 15 residues. Deletions cut 0 bases from V and 4 bases from J, with 13 bases between. Germline V gives CDR1 DFQATT, CDR2 SNEGSKA (reference sequence).

In this sample, this clonotype turned up a few times. J is TRBJ2-6 and V is TRBV28; 7 bases fit TRBD1. Trimming removed 3 bases from V and 0 bases from J; junction bases left unmatched: 5. The CDR3 length is 17 residues. Germline V lookup: CDR1 MDHEN, CDR2 SYDVKM. The DNA of the CDR3 is TGTGCCAGCAGTTTCTCACAGGGGAGCTCTGGGGCCAACGTCCTGACTTTC. Translated: CASSFSQGSSGANVLTF.

This clonotype has ten or more counts. The chain is built from TRBV20-1 and TRBJ2-5; 9 bases agree with TRBD1. Trimming removed 2 bases from V and 5 bases from J; junction bases left unmatched: 6. The CDR3 is 14 amino acids. Looked up from germline, CDR1 is DFQATT and CDR2 is SNEGSKA (reference sequence). The CDR3 sequence is CSARKTTGGETQYF. CDR3 in DNA: TGCAGTGCTAGAAAAACGACAGGGGGGGAGACCCAGTACTTC.

This clonotype was recorded many times. The chain combines TRBV2 with TRBJ2-1; D is undetermined. The V gene's germline CDR1 is SNHLY and CDR2 FYNNEI. The CDR3 consists of 13 residues. Trimming took 1 base from V and 4 from J, leaving 5 bases between them. Here the CDR3 reads CASSEGGYNEQFF. The CDR3 DNA reads TGTGCCAGCAGTGAAGGCGGTTACAATGAGCAGTTCTTC.